Sequencing of this T cell receptor (beta chain) was carried out in a study of human T cells and chemical hapten exposure. The V end lost 3 bases, the J end lost 8 bases, and 11 bases lay between the germline ends. This CDR3 has 13 residues. Germline assignment: CDR1 LGHNA and CDR2 YNFKEQ. The table lists this clonotype with many counts. The time point is: patch test 1, 2 weeks after DPC sensitization. Specified treatment: therapeutic diphenylcyclopropenone sensitization with weekly scalp DPC. TCRdb re-called the RACE reads with MiXCR, one entry per CDR3 protein. This table holds over 75,000 distinct CDR3 sequences, roughly 7.6% found once.

V gene TRBV4-2 combines with J gene TRBJ2-1, with D maybe TRBD2 (5 bases). The specimen comprised whole blood, sampled in connection with sensitization to the hapten diphenylcyclopropenone (DPC). This TCR was recovered from a woman between 25 and 40 years old with alopecia areata. Some clones in this sample may be carry-over from other donors' samples. The CDR3 protein is CASSQDFGYEQFF. The CDR3, as DNA: TGTGCCAGCAGCCAGGACTTCGGCTATGAGCAGTTCTTC.